This record looks at one TCR beta chain sequence and its context. Its antigen remains undetermined. No much larger clonotype is one base removed from it; base qualities were not supplied. Donors were 39 systemically healthy Caucasian individuals from Russia aged roughly 6 to 90 years. Each donor gave 9.5 to 10 milliliters of peripheral blood, drawn into EDTA-treated Vacutainer tubes. Ficoll-Paque density-gradient centrifugation was used to isolate PBMCs, with at least 6 million per sample. Total RNA, at least 6 micrograms per sample, was extracted from PBMCs with Trizol reagent. For every donor, flow cytometry on a PBMC aliquot measured the percentage of naive CD45RAhigh/CD27high T cells. The library was obtained by 5' RACE. The reads were generated on an Illumina HiSeq 2500. A second PCR of roughly 7 to 11 cycles was run with a J-beta primer mix and a sample-barcoded 5' primer. Each TCR beta cDNA molecule received a unique molecular identifier from a template-switch 5' adaptor carrying 12 random nucleotides. Each sample yielded at least 2.5 million CDR3-containing paired-end reads. All of the RNA was converted into first-strand cDNA using the Mint cDNA synthesis kit, with a TRBC-specific oligonucleotide serving as the primer. After uracil-DNA glycosylase treatment, a first 18-cycle PCR used universal primers M1SS and BC2_uni_R on all cDNA. The authors' pipeline ran thus. Each sample was normalized by randomly selecting 1 million high-quality reads, each carrying a distinct molecular identifier. Reads sharing molecular identifiers were discarded rather than binned into consensus sequences. MiTCR, set to a Q25 quality threshold and the strictest error-elimination algorithm, was used for CDR3 identification, clonotype clustering and error correction. A nonparametric unseen species model with Euler transformation was used to estimate lower-bound total TCR beta diversity. Using fastp at Q25 and MiXCR, TCRdb reprocessed the public reads and kept productive beta chains. Each entry is one CDR3 protein sequence, shown with its most common DNA and genes. The V and J calls were not made by the authors but by TCRdb's processing. The sample includes around 1,500,000 distinct CDR3 sequences, with 42% observed a single time. 6.5% to 10% of the sample is held by the ten biggest clonotypes.

This sample is drawn from a study of blood T cells in healthy people across ages (dated by TCRdb to the mid-2010s). About the full investigation: In model experiments, template switching captured roughly one uniquely barcoded TCR beta cDNA molecule for every two T cells. Donors were grouped into four age groups: young (average approximately 15 years), middle-aged (roughly 37), aged (62) and long-lived (around 82). To avoid experimental bias, donors of different ages were distributed randomly across sequencing lanes. Two additional independent replicas of 1 million unique cDNA reads from the same blood draw were analyzed for two donors (one aged 18 to 29 and one aged 80 or older). Age-related changes in TCR beta repertoire diversity were measured in the study by deep sequencing normalized with unique cDNA molecular identifiers.

The germline V gene (reference sequence) sets CDR1 to DFQATT and CDR2 to SNEGSKA. The CDR3 measures 12 amino acids from cysteine to phenylalanine. The retained sequence is limited to the CDR3, 36 bases, with the frame set at the first base. Trimming takes 3 bases from V and 5 bases from J, and the germline ends sit 8 bases apart. The paper as a whole reports these results and caveats: The CMV infection status of donors was not known, potentially confounding age-related changes in expanded clonotypes. Observed TCR beta diversity correlated strongly with the percentage of naive T cells measured by flow cytometry. Compared with the aged group, the long-lived group had more naive CD4+ T cells, fewer expanded clones and increased TCR diversity, suggesting age selection. As age increased, observed TCR beta diversity per million T cells dropped in a roughly linear way, and a significant reduction was already evident by age 40. Bulk unsorted PBMC profiling prevented conclusive comparison of naive and antigen-experienced compartments. Estimates of total diversity from one million sequenced T cells were regarded as lower bounds and underestimates.

The sample taken for sequencing was blood. The chain uses TRBV20-1 and TRBJ1-5, with the D gene not clear enough to name. The receptor was isolated from a woman aged 18-29 years in good health. The sequence in DNA is TGCAGTGCTAGCCCGGGAGATCAGCCCCAGCATTTT. Translated, it gives CSASPGDQPQHF.